A selection of T cell receptor beta chains follows, all from one sample in a study of cytomegalovirus exposure and HLA in healthy donors. Using immunoSEQ multiplex PCR, the repertoire was profiled, and TCRdb retains in-frame clones only, with some absent. The repertoire holds roughly 110,000 clones, with more than 65% as singletons. What was sequenced was PBMCs. The receptors originated from a man in his thirties or forties in good health and CMV-seronegative. CDR3s include the opening cysteine and the closing phenylalanine or tryptophan. The D gene is left open where the match is weak. The size entry is marked missing in some rows and otherwise reads once, few, many or a size class.

TRBD2 | . | TRBJ2-7 | TRBV11-2 | CASSLDQLSSGAYEQYF | TGTGCCAGCAGCTTAGATCAGTTGTCTAGCGGGGCCTACGAGCAGTACTTC
. | . | TRBJ2-3 | TRBV2 | CASKLSPTDTQYF | TGTGCCAGCAAGCTTAGCCCCACAGATACGCAGTATTTT
TRBD1 | . | TRBJ1-2 | TRBV28 | CASSLWTGGLANYGYTF | TGTGCCAGCAGTTTATGGACAGGGGGGTTAGCTAACTATGGCTACACCTTC
TRBD1 | . | TRBJ2-1 | TRBV6-5 | CASSMTGYSYNEQFF | TGTGCCAGCAGTATGACAGGGTACTCCTACAATGAGCAGTTCTTC
. | . | TRBJ1-1 | TRBV7-9 | CASSLEGRGNTEAFF | TGTGCCAGCAGCTTAGAAGGCAGGGGGAACACTGAAGCTTTCTTT
TRBD2 | . | TRBJ2-7 | TRBV4-2 | CASSQPTAGGDPYEQYF | TGTGCCAGCAGCCAACCCACAGCGGGGGGCGACCCTTACGAGCAGTACTTC
. | . | TRBJ2-7 | TRBV6-1 | CASRQSTIPYEQYF | TGTGCCAGCAGGCAAAGCACGATCCCCTACGAGCAGTACTTC
. | . | TRBJ2-1 | TRBV7-9 | CASNTEGLPVVEQFF | TGTGCCAGCAACACCGAAGGACTCCCGGTGGTTGAGCAGTTCTTC
TRBD1 | . | TRBJ1-1 | TRBV5-1 | CASSPQGDTEAFF | TGCGCCAGCAGCCCTCAGGGGGACACTGAAGCTTTCTTT
TRBD2 | few | TRBJ2-7 | TRBV5-5 | CASSSGTSGYEQYF | TGTGCCAGCAGCTCCGGGACTAGCGGCTACGAGCAGTACTTC
. | . | TRBJ2-2 | TRBV30 | CAWSSSGELFF | TGTGCCTGGAGTTCGTCCGGGGAGCTGTTTTTT
. | once | TRBJ1-4 | TRBV28 | CASSPAFSGGEKLFF | TGTGCCAGCAGCCCTGCGTTCTCCGGGGGTGAAAAACTGTTTTTT
TRBD1 | . | TRBJ1-3 | TRBV4-1 | CASSFNPGQTASGNTIYF | TGCGCCAGCAGCTTCAACCCGGGACAGACGGCCTCTGGAAACACCATATATTTT
. | . | TRBJ2-2 | TRBV7-8 | CASSSGGTGELFF | TGTGCCAGCAGTTCCGGGGGCACCGGGGAGCTGTTTTTT
. | . | TRBJ2-7 | TRBV5-6 | CASSHPRGGKYEQYF | TGTGCCAGCAGCCACCCCCGGGGCGGGAAATACGAGCAGTACTTC
. | . | TRBJ1-4 | TRBV19 | CASSISDEKLFF | TGTGCCAGTAGTATCAGTGATGAAAAACTGTTTTTT
. | . | TRBJ2-1 | TRBV9 | CASSASTGTYNEQFF | TGTGCCAGCAGCGCGTCGACTGGCACCTACAATGAGCAGTTCTTC
. | . | TRBJ2-3 | TRBV27 | CASSSSGSPDTQYF | TGTGCCAGCAGTTCCTCAGGGTCCCCAGATACGCAGTATTTT
. | . | TRBJ2-1 | TRBV13 | CASSSGGNEQFF | TGTGCCAGCAGCTCCGGGGGCAATGAGCAGTTCTTC
. | . | TRBJ2-3 | TRBV6-5 | CASSFYGGRTDTQYF | TGTGCCAGCAGTTTTTACGGGGGGCGCACAGATACGCAGTATTTT
. | . | TRBJ1-5 | TRBV4-1 | CASSLLGRSGQPQHF | TGCGCCAGCAGCCTCTTAGGTAGGTCGGGTCAGCCCCAGCATTTT
TRBD1 | . | TRBJ2-5 | TRBV30 | CAWMMTGGAGYQETQYF | TGTGCCTGGATGATGACAGGGGGCGCGGGTTATCAAGAGACCCAGTACTTC
. | . | TRBJ1-2 | TRBV30 | CAWSVTGGIYGYTF | TGTGCCTGGAGTGTCACCGGGGGAATCTATGGCTACACCTTC
. | . | TRBJ1-1 | TRBV20-1 | CSAPRNTEAFF | TGCAGTGCCCCTCGGAACACTGAAGCTTTCTTT
TRBD1 | few | TRBJ1-2 | TRBV10-2 | CASSDGNRGYGYTF | TGCGCCAGCAGTGACGGGAACAGGGGATATGGCTACACCTTC